The 14 T cell receptor beta chains below all came from one sample that was sequenced in a study of blood T cell repertoires in COVID-19. Generated by immunoSEQ multiplex PCR, the TCRdb table keeps only in-frame clones and is missing some. The sample consists of 150,000 to 200,000 clones, 82% of them appearing once. Sequencing input: peripheral blood. These receptors were obtained from a woman in her seventies with acute or convalescent COVID-19.

This chain connects TRBV5-1 to TRBJ2-7, with 14 bases aligning to TRBD2. The CDR3 has 15 residues. Unmatched junction bases numbered 5, after V lost 4 bases and J lost 5 bases. Germline V CDR1 and CDR2: SGHRS, YFSETQ. The DNA of the CDR3 is TGCGCCAGCAGCCTGGGACTAGCGGGAGTCAACGAGCAGTACTTC. It translates to CASSLGLAGVNEQYF.

The V call is TRBV3-1 (or the pseudogene TRBV3-2), the J call TRBJ1-1; no definite D call. Germline CDR1 reads LGHDT; CDR2 reads YNNKEL (reference sequence). This CDR3 is 12 amino acids long. V lost 2 bases and J 7 bases, leaving 8 bases between the germline ends. CDR3 sequence: CASSQRGGEAFF. CDR3 DNA sequence: TGTGCCAGCAGCCAAAGAGGAGGTGAAGCTTTCTTT.

The sample holds a few counts of this clone. The genes are TRBV18 and TRBJ2-7; a possible D gene is TRBD2 (5 bases). Germline CDR1 reads KGHSH; CDR2 reads LQKENI. This CDR3 has 12 residues. V lost 2 bases and J lost 5, with 7 bases in between. The CDR3 region is CASSPGGDEQYF. In DNA, the CDR3 is TGTGCCAGCTCACCAGGAGGAGACGAGCAGTACTTC. The entire variable domain, with the rest obtained from reference TRBV18 and TRBJ2-7, is as follows: NAGVMQNPRHLVRRRGQEARLRCSPMKGHSHVYWYRQLPEEGLKFMVYLQKENIIDESGMPKERFSAEFPKEGPSILRIQQVVRGDSAAYFCASSPGGDEQYFGPGTRLTVT.

J is TRBJ1-3 and V is TRBV5-4, with D perhaps TRBD1 (5 bases). CDR1 and CDR2 (germline): SGHNT, YYREEE (reference sequence). There are 15 residues in the CDR3. With 0 bases removed from V and 0 bases from J, the gap between germline ends came to 7 bases. Here the CDR3 reads CASSLGGFSGNTIYF. As DNA, the CDR3 is TGTGCCAGCAGCTTGGGGGGCTTCTCTGGAAACACCATATATTTT.

This chain joins TRBV5-4 and TRBJ1-4, with TRBD1 matching 9 bases. J was trimmed by 0 bases and V by 4 bases; bases with no gene match: 7. Germline V gives CDR1 SGHNT, CDR2 YYREEE (reference sequence). The length of the CDR3 is 17 residues. CDR3 protein: CASSRGQGRPTNEKLFF. The CDR3 coding sequence is TGTGCCAGCAGCCGTGGACAGGGGAGACCAACTAATGAAAAACTGTTTTTT.

This clone was observed once. The V and J genes are TRBV6-5 and TRBJ2-4; tentative D call: TRBD1 (5 bases). The germline gives CDR1 MNHEY, CDR2 SVGAGI. The CDR3 runs to 14 residues. The V and J ends lost 4 bases and 2 bases respectively, with 9 bases between them. The CDR3 nucleotides read TGTGCCAGCAGTTCGCAGGGTACCAAAAACATTCAGTACTTC. This codes for CASSSQGTKNIQYF.

The chain joins TRBV29-1 to TRBJ1-2; D may be TRBD1 (6 bases). Trimming left V 2 bases short and J 0 bases short, with 10 bases between. The CDR3 runs 14 residues. Germline CDR1 is SQVTM and CDR2 is ANQGSEA. The CDR3 DNA reads TGCAGCGTTGAACGTGGGACATCTAACTATGGCTACACCTTC. Its protein is CSVERGTSNYGYTF.

The V and J genes are TRBV7-9 and TRBJ1-3; D remains ambiguous. CDR3 length: 17 residues. CDR1 is SEHNR and CDR2 is FQNEAQ in the germline V gene (reference sequence). Trimming shortened V by 4 bases and J by 0 bases, and 16 bases separated the two germline ends. This chain's CDR3 is CASSSLVGLGSGNTIYF. For the CDR3, the DNA is TGTGCCAGCAGCTCCCTTGTGGGCCTGGGCTCTGGAAACACCATATATTTT.

The chain uses TRBV6-6 and TRBJ2-4; D perhaps matches TRBD2 (6 bases). CDR1 and CDR2 (germline): MNHNY, SVGAGI (reference sequence). CDR3 length: 14 amino acids. Between the trimmed V and J ends, which lost 6 bases and 6 bases, there was a span of 15 bases. The CDR3 bases are TGTGCCAGCAGATGGTGGGGGGACGGAAACATTCAGTACTTC. Its protein is CASRWWGDGNIQYF.

This clone was observed once. V and J are TRBV28 and TRBJ1-3, with D unclear. V was cut by 6 bases and J by 0 bases, with 9 bases left in between. Germline-derived CDR1 and CDR2 are MDHEN and SYDVKM. This CDR3 has 14 residues. CDR3 in DNA: TGTGCCAGCAGCCCGGACTACTCTGGAAACACCATATATTTT. Translated: CASSPDYSGNTIYF.

Only one count was recorded for this clone. This rearrangement joins TRBV24-1 to TRBJ2-1, with a possible D match to TRBD1 (5 bases). The length of the CDR3 is 12 residues. Trimming removed 4 bases from V and 9 bases from J, with 9 bases in between. Per the germline V gene, CDR1 is KGHDR and CDR2 is SFDVKD. Here the CDR3 DNA reads TGTGCCACCAGTGAGGAAAGGGGTGAGCAGTTCTTC. Amino acids: CATSEERGEQFF.

The genes are TRBV5-6 and TRBJ1-1, with D perhaps matching TRBD1 (5 bases). CDR1 and CDR2 from the germline V gene are SGHDT and YYEEEE. V shed 2 bases and J shed 5 bases, with 10 bases lying between them. The CDR3 consists of 13 residues. The CDR3 loop reads CASSFGTPTEAFF. The CDR3 region has the DNA TGTGCCAGCAGCTTCGGGACTCCGACTGAAGCTTTCTTT.

The V gene is TRBV6-2 or TRBV6-3, the J gene TRBJ1-2; D perhaps matches TRBD1 (5 bases). The CDR3 sequence is 15 residues long. From germline, CDR1 is MNHEY and CDR2 SVGEGT. Between the trimmed V and J ends, which lost 4 bases and 4 bases, there was a span of 16 bases. CDR3 residues: CASSSTIQGAYGYTF. The CDR3 nucleotides are TGTGCCAGCAGTTCCACAATCCAGGGCGCCTATGGCTACACCTTC.

The chain uses TRBV27 and TRBJ2-7, with a possible D match to TRBD1 (5 bases). V was clipped by 5 bases and J by 5 bases, with 16 bases between them. This CDR3 comprises 14 residues. Germline CDR1 reads MNHEY; CDR2 reads SMNVEV (reference sequence). The CDR3 nucleotides are TGTGCCAGCAGTCCGGCAGGGTTCATCCACGAGCAGTACTTC. Its translation: CASSPAGFIHEQYF.